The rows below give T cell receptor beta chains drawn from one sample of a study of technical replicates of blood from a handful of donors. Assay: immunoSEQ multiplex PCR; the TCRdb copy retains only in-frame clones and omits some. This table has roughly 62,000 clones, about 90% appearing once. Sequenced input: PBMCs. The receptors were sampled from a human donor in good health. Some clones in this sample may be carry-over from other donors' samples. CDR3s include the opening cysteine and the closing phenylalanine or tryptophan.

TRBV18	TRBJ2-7	CASSPDAGQGYEQYF
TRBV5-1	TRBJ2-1	CASSSDRGHNEQFF
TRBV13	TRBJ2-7	CASSSRRQGSEQYF
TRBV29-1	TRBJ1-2	CSVGAEAGYTF
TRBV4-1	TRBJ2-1	CASSHAGLAGERGEQFF
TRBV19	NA	CASSPPGGAVYEQYF
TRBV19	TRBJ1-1	CASDTPTENTEAFF
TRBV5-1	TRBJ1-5	CASSLAGTGSGQPQHF
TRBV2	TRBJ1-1	CASRGSNTEAFF
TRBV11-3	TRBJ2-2	CASSPSSGTNTGELFF
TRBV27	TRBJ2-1	CASRPTYGAGNNEQFF
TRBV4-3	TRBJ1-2	CASSQDSRSDYGYTF
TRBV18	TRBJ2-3	CASSPPYSSDTQYF
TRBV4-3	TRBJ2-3	CASSQDSGDTQYF
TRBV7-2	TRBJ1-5	CASSFEGPQHF
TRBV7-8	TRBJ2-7	CASRLRGTGTGLTRSYEQYF
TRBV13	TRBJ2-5	CASTRSGTSGWSQYF
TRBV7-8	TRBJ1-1	CASSLARVTEAFF
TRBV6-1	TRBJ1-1	CASSEVSAEAFF
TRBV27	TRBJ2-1	CASSRAGTSKANEQFF
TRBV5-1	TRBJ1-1	CASSLAKTGGGHTEAFF
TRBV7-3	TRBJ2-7	CASSLRGVNSYEQYF
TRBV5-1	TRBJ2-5	CASSLGRAGDIETQYF
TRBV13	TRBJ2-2	CASSSWGVTGELFF
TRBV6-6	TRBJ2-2	CASSSAVFTNTGELFF
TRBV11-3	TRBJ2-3	CASSLGTSGVGTQYF
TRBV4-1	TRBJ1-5	CASSPTTGSNQPQHF
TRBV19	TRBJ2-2	CASSIDSGAGFITGELFF
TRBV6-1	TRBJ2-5	CAGRQDNQETQYF
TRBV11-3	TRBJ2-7	CASSLAGSYEQYF
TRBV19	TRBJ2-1	CASSLRTGEQFF
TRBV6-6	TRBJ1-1	CASSARGGMVRTEAFF